The clone carrying this T cell receptor (beta chain) turned up a few times. The antigen is unknown. TCRdb itself ran the 5' RACE reads through MiXCR, one entry per CDR3 protein. Of tens of thousands of distinct CDR3 sequences in the sample, about 28% were seen once. The study's findings and limits: Tumor-infiltrating Treg TCR alpha and beta sequences overlapped most with tumor naive CD4+ T cells, then blood naive. Tumor memory CD4+ T cell TCR gene usage was found to cluster with blood and lymph node memory CD4+ cells and with lymph node naive CD4+ cells.

This clonotype was sampled from a female donor with breast cancer. Sequences were obtained from naive CD4+ T cells sorted from blood. Stated subset: naive CD4+ T cells, CD4+CD45RA+CD25-.

In DNA form, the CDR3 reads TGTGCCAGCAGCATAAGCGGGAGGGGAGGGGAGACCCAGTACTTC. As protein: CASSISGRGGETQYF. The chain combines TRBV9 with TRBJ2-5, with TRBD2 matching 10 bases. After removal of 4 bases from V and 5 bases from J, the junction contained 8 bases not matched to a gene. CDR3 size: 15 residues. CDR1 SGDLS and CDR2 YYNGEE come from the germline V gene.